This T cell receptor (beta chain) was documented in a study of blood T cells in healthy people across ages. Then a second PCR, running roughly 7 to 11 cycles, was carried out with a sample-barcoded 5' primer and a J-beta primer mix. MiXCR, applied by TCRdb to the 5' RACE reads, yields one record per CDR3 protein. The data contain roughly 700,000 distinct CDR3 sequences, 20% to 25% of them singletons. This clonotype came up a few times. This CDR3 spans 14 amino acids. Trimming removed 3 bases at V and 8 bases at J, with 13 bases between. CDR1 and CDR2 from the germline V gene are SEHNR and FQNEAQ (reference sequence). These sequences were also reported in another study, on T cells of mothers and their children. That report notes: The donor cohort consisted of three healthy Caucasian mothers and their six children.

The chain links TRBV7-9 to TRBJ1-4; D uncertain. Sequenced: blood. The origin of this receptor is a boy between 10 and 17 years old in good health. DNA of the CDR3: TGTGCCAGCAGCTTTGTAGAAGAAGCGGAAAAACTGTTTTTT. Translating gives CASSFVEEAEKLFF.